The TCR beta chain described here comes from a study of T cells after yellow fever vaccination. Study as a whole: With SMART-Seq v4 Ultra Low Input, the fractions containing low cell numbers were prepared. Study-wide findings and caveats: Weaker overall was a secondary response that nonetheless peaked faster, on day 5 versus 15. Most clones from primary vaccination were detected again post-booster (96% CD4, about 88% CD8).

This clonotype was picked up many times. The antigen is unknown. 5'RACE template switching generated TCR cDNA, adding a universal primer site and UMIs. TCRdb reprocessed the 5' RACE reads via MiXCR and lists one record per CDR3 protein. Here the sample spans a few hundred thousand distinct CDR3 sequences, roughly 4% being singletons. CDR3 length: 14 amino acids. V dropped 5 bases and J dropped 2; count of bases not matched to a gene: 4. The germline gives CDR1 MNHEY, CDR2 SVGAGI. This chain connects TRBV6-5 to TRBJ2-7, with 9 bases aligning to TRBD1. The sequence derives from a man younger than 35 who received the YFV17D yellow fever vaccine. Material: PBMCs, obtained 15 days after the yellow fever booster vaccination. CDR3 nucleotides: TGTGCCAGCAGTCGAGGACAGGGGCCCTACGAGCAGTACTTC. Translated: CASSRGQGPYEQYF.